This is a list of T cell receptor beta chains from one sample in a study of shared clonotypes between healthy human individuals. The method was immunoSEQ multiplex PCR; TCRdb's version includes in-frame clones alone and lacks a portion of them. The sample records 900,000 to 1,200,000 clones, 70% to 80% being singletons. Sample: memory CD4+ T cells from PBMCs. All receptors derive from a man aged 18 to 35 in good health. Some clones in this sample may be carry-over from other donors' samples. The CDR3 runs from the conserved cysteine through the conserved F or W. The order of the fields is clone size, J gene, D gene, CDR3 length, V gene, CDR3 protein, CDR3 DNA. D genes are given only for firm matches. Rows give clone size only sometimes, using once, few, many, or a class for an expanded clone.

size: few; J: TRBJ1-1; D: NA; length: 13; V: TRBV6-1; CDR3: CASSAQTRSEAFF; DNA: TGTGCCAGCAGTGCCCAAACGAGGTCTGAAGCTTTCTTT
size: NA; J: TRBJ2-2; D: NA; length: 15; V: TRBV5-1; CDR3: CASSLARVDTGELFF; DNA: TGCGCCAGCAGCTTGGCCAGGGTTGACACCGGGGAGCTGTTTTTT
size: NA; J: TRBJ2-5; D: NA; length: 12; V: TRBV28; CDR3: CASSFSNGIQYF; DNA: TGTGCCAGCAGTTTCTCGAATGGGATCCAGTACTTC
size: NA; J: TRBJ1-6; D: NA; length: 15; V: TRBV5-1; CDR3: CASSSQTAGGSPLHF; DNA: TGCGCCAGCAGCTCTCAGACCGCGGGGGGTTCACCCCTCCACTTT
size: once; J: TRBJ2-7; D: NA; length: 12; V: TRBV7-2; CDR3: CASSLGRGEQYF; DNA: TGTGCCAGCAGCTTAGGCAGGGGCGAGCAGTACTTC
size: NA; J: TRBJ2-7; D: TRBD2; length: 18; V: TRBV11-2; CDR3: CASSLAASGSFWSYEQYF; DNA: TGTGCCAGCAGCTTAGCCGCTAGCGGGAGTTTTTGGTCCTACGAGCAGTACTTC
size: NA; J: TRBJ2-5; D: NA; length: 13; V: TRBV13; CDR3: CASSPAGQETQYF; DNA: TGTGCCAGCAGCCCGGCGGGGCAAGAGACCCAGTACTTC
size: NA; J: TRBJ2-3; D: NA; length: 16; V: TRBV4-1; CDR3: CASSPGQGGSTDTQYF; DNA: TGCGCCAGCAGCCCCGGACAAGGAGGTAGCACAGATACGCAGTATTTT
size: NA; J: TRBJ2-1; D: TRBD2; length: 16; V: TRBV28; CDR3: CASSELAGGAYNEQFF; DNA: TGTGCCAGCAGCGAGCTAGCGGGAGGCGCCTACAATGAGCAGTTCTTC
size: NA; J: TRBJ1-1; D: NA; length: 13; V: TRBV29-1; CDR3: CSVATVGNTEAFF; DNA: TGCAGCGTTGCTACCGTGGGCAACACTGAAGCTTTCTTT
size: NA; J: TRBJ1-5; D: NA; length: 14; V: TRBV5-8; CDR3: CASSFDRSNQPQHF; DNA: TGTGCCAGCAGTTTCGACAGGAGCAATCAGCCCCAGCATTTT
size: NA; J: TRBJ2-7; D: NA; length: 15; V: TRBV2; CDR3: CASSEGGTLSYEQYF; DNA: TGTGCCAGCAGTGAAGGGGGGACGTTGTCCTACGAGCAGTACTTC
size: NA; J: TRBJ1-2; D: NA; length: 12; V: TRBV28; CDR3: CASSSRSIGYTF; DNA: TGTGCCAGCAGTTCCAGGTCCATAGGCTACACCTTC
size: NA; J: TRBJ2-2; D: NA; length: 14; V: TRBV5-1; CDR3: CASSFTGQTGELFF; DNA: TGCGCCAGCAGCTTCACAGGGCAAACCGGGGAGCTGTTTTTT
size: NA; J: TRBJ1-5; D: NA; length: 15; V: TRBV6-6; CDR3: CASSYSEGIHQPQHF; DNA: TGTGCCAGCAGTTACTCAGAGGGAATTCATCAGCCCCAGCATTTT
size: NA; J: TRBJ2-5; D: TRBD1; length: 16; V: TRBV5-6; CDR3: CASSLPYRGRAETQYF; DNA: TGTGCCAGCAGCTTGCCCTACAGGGGGCGGGCAGAGACCCAGTACTTC
size: NA; J: TRBJ2-5; D: TRBD2; length: 13; V: TRBV29-1; CDR3: CSAGRAGVETQYF; DNA: TGCAGCGCCGGAAGAGCGGGGGTAGAGACCCAGTACTTC
size: NA; J: TRBJ1-4; D: NA; length: 12; V: TRBV10-2; CDR3: CASSEGNEKLFF; DNA: TGCGCCAGCAGTGAGGGAAATGAAAAACTGTTTTTT
size: NA; J: TRBJ2-7; D: NA; length: 14; V: TRBV14; CDR3: CASSQDGPRSEQYF; DNA: TGTGCCAGCAGCCAAGATGGGCCTAGAAGCGAGCAGTACTTC
size: NA; J: TRBJ2-7; D: NA; length: 14; V: TRBV23-1; CDR3: CASSQNRPSYEQYF; DNA: TGCGCCAGCAGTCAAAACAGACCTTCCTACGAGCAGTACTTC
size: once; J: TRBJ2-7; D: TRBD1; length: 17; V: TRBV5-1; CDR3: CASSFSPPGQGFYEQYF; DNA: TGCGCCAGCAGCTTTTCACCTCCGGGACAGGGATTCTACGAGCAGTACTTC
size: NA; J: TRBJ1-2; D: NA; length: 14; V: TRBV9; CDR3: CASSVGTTNYGYTF; DNA: TGTGCCAGCAGCGTAGGGACAACTAACTATGGCTACACCTTC
size: NA; J: TRBJ1-2; D: TRBD1; length: 13; V: TRBV6-6; CDR3: CASSSTGGAGYTF; DNA: TGTGCCAGCAGTTCTACAGGGGGCGCGGGCTACACCTTC
size: NA; J: TRBJ1-2; D: NA; length: 13; V: TRBV6-6; CDR3: CASSQDSFYGYTF; DNA: TGTGCCAGCAGTCAGGACAGCTTCTATGGCTACACCTTC
size: NA; J: TRBJ2-1; D: TRBD2; length: 16; V: TRBV27; CDR3: CASSLSGLAEYNEQFF; DNA: TGTGCCAGCAGTTTATCAGGACTAGCGGAGTACAATGAGCAGTTCTTC
size: NA; J: TRBJ2-3; D: TRBD1; length: 14; V: TRBV11-2; CDR3: CASSPWTGTDTQYF; DNA: TGTGCCAGCAGCCCCTGGACAGGGACAGATACGCAGTATTTT
size: once; J: TRBJ2-4; D: TRBD1; length: 18; V: TRBV18; CDR3: CASSPLDRGRGAKNIQYF; DNA: TGTGCCAGCTCACCACTGGACAGGGGGAGGGGTGCCAAAAACATTCAGTACTTC
size: NA; J: TRBJ2-7; D: NA; length: 12; V: TRBV6-1; CDR3: CASTAFSYEQYF; DNA: TGTGCCAGCACCGCCTTCTCCTACGAGCAGTACTTC
size: NA; J: TRBJ2-3; D: NA; length: 15; V: TRBV5-1; CDR3: CASSLGPANTDTQYF; DNA: TGCGCCAGCAGCTTGGGTCCGGCAAACACAGATACGCAGTATTTT
size: few; J: TRBJ1-1; D: NA; length: 15; V: TRBV19; CDR3: CASSIEAQRGTEAFF; DNA: TGTGCCAGTAGTATAGAAGCCCAGAGGGGCACTGAAGCTTTCTTT
size: NA; J: TRBJ2-6; D: NA; length: 14; V: TRBV7-3; CDR3: CASSLDTGANVLTF; DNA: TGTGCCAGCAGCTTGGATACTGGGGCCAACGTCCTGACTTTC
size: few; J: TRBJ2-5; D: NA; length: 15; V: TRBV7-9; CDR3: CASSLGPGLQETQYF; DNA: TGTGCCAGCAGCTTAGGTCCTGGCCTCCAAGAGACCCAGTACTTC
size: NA; J: TRBJ1-1; D: NA; length: 13; V: TRBV5-1; CDR3: CASSSGQTTEAFF; DNA: TGCGCCAGCAGCTCCGGGCAAACCACTGAAGCTTTCTTT
size: NA; J: TRBJ1-1; D: NA; length: 14; V: TRBV29-1; CDR3: CSVRPRQAETEAFF; DNA: TGCAGCGTCCGCCCCCGACAGGCGGAGACTGAAGCTTTCTTT
size: NA; J: TRBJ1-4; D: TRBD1; length: 15; V: TRBV28; CDR3: CASSGRQGAGEKLFF; DNA: TGTGCCAGCAGTGGACGACAGGGGGCGGGTGAAAAACTGTTTTTT
size: NA; J: TRBJ1-6; D: NA; length: 14; V: TRBV27; CDR3: CASSITGTGSPLHF; DNA: TGTGCCAGCAGCATCACAGGGACGGGTTCACCCCTCCACTTT
size: once; J: TRBJ2-7; D: NA; length: 10; V: TRBV30; CDR3: CAWSAYEQYF; DNA: TGTGCCTGGAGTGCCTACGAGCAGTACTTC
size: few; J: TRBJ1-2; D: TRBD1; length: 11; V: TRBV20-1; CDR3: CSAGTGLSYTF; DNA: TGCAGTGCAGGGACAGGGTTGAGCTACACCTTC
size: NA; J: TRBJ2-7; D: NA; length: 15; V: TRBV7-2; CDR3: CASSLDGTQTYEQYF; DNA: TGTGCCAGCAGCTTAGATGGGACACAAACCTACGAGCAGTACTTC
size: NA; J: TRBJ2-2; D: TRBD1; length: 16; V: TRBV28; CDR3: CASSSVSGGIAGELFF; DNA: TGTGCCAGCAGTTCAGTTTCAGGGGGCATCGCCGGGGAGCTGTTTTTT
size: NA; J: TRBJ2-3; D: NA; length: 13; V: TRBV4-3; CDR3: CASKETLGDTQYF; DNA: TGCGCCAGCAAGGAGACTCTAGGGGATACGCAGTATTTT
size: NA; J: TRBJ2-3; D: TRBD1; length: 17; V: TRBV4-3; CDR3: CASSRENRGTSTDTQYF; DNA: TGCGCCAGCAGCCGCGAGAACAGGGGTACTAGCACAGATACGCAGTATTTT
size: NA; J: TRBJ1-5; D: NA; length: 15; V: TRBV7-2; CDR3: CASSRGTVSNQPQHF; DNA: TGTGCCAGCAGCCGAGGGACCGTGAGCAATCAGCCCCAGCATTTT
size: NA; J: TRBJ1-2; D: NA; length: 15; V: TRBV5-1; CDR3: CASSLAGGQNYGYTF; DNA: TGCGCCAGCAGCTTGGCCGGGGGGCAGAACTATGGCTACACCTTC
size: few; J: TRBJ1-3; D: NA; length: 13; V: TRBV9; CDR3: CASSSGVGNTIYF; DNA: TGTGCCAGCAGCTCAGGGGTTGGAAACACCATATATTTT
size: NA; J: TRBJ1-1; D: NA; length: 11; V: TRBV20-1; CDR3: CSASRPTEAFF; DNA: TGCAGTGCTAGCCGGCCCACTGAAGCTTTCTTT
size: NA; J: TRBJ2-1; D: NA; length: 15; V: TRBV9; CDR3: CASSVSPGGTHEQFF; DNA: TGTGCCAGCAGCGTATCTCCCGGCGGGACCCATGAGCAGTTCTTC
size: NA; J: TRBJ2-3; D: NA; length: 15; V: TRBV27; CDR3: CASSLLRGITDTQYF; DNA: TGTGCCAGCAGTTTATTGCGAGGGATCACAGATACGCAGTATTTT
size: once; J: TRBJ2-2; D: TRBD2; length: 15; V: TRBV10-2; CDR3: CASSRAGGYTGELFF; DNA: TGCGCCAGCAGTCGAGCGGGAGGCTACACCGGGGAGCTGTTTTTT
size: NA; J: TRBJ2-7; D: NA; length: 14; V: TRBV19; CDR3: CASSIGSGPNEQYF; DNA: TGTGCCAGTAGTATAGGATCAGGGCCCAACGAGCAGTACTTC
size: many; J: TRBJ1-3; D: NA; length: 15; V: TRBV29-1; CDR3: CSVEDLGSSGNTIYF; DNA: TGCAGCGTTGAAGATTTGGGTAGCTCTGGAAACACCATATATTTT
size: NA; J: TRBJ2-1; D: TRBD2; length: 20; V: TRBV7-6; CDR3: CASSPNLLAAIPSSYNEQFF; DNA: TGTGCCAGCAGCCCGAACTTACTAGCGGCCATACCGAGCTCCTACAATGAGCAGTTCTTC
size: NA; J: TRBJ1-1; D: TRBD1; length: 14; V: TRBV5-1; CDR3: CASSSGDRTSEAFF; DNA: TGCGCCAGCAGCTCTGGGGACAGAACCTCTGAAGCTTTCTTT
size: NA; J: TRBJ2-5; D: NA; length: 15; V: TRBV19; CDR3: CASSPGGHSQETQYF; DNA: TGTGCCAGTAGTCCCGGAGGACATTCCCAAGAGACCCAGTACTTC
size: NA; J: TRBJ1-4; D: NA; length: 16; V: TRBV5-4; CDR3: CASSTYAGRINEKLFF; DNA: TGTGCCAGCAGCACTTACGCGGGACGGATTAATGAAAAACTGTTTTTT